Listed below are T cell receptor beta chains from one sample, sequenced in a study of T cells in Graves' hyperthyroidism and ophthalmopathy. Each CDR3 protein is one row after TCRdb ran MiXCR on the multiplex PCR reads. The sample carries 300,000 to 500,000 distinct CDR3 sequences, 11% to 15% recorded once. The specimen was blood. Receptors were obtained from a man aged 45-60 years with Graves' ophthalmopathy. Both conserved end residues are part of each CDR3. Fields, in order: D gene, J gene, V gene, clone size, CDR3 DNA, CDR3 protein. D genes are given only for firm matches. For some rows the clone size is stated as once, few or many, or as a class when expanded; others skip it.

>NA|TRBJ2-7|TRBV6-1|few
TGTGCCAGCAGACCCCCTCCGGGAGCCGGCGAGCAGTACTTC
CASRPPPGAGEQYF
>TRBD2|TRBJ2-5|TRBV28|NA
TGTGCCAGCAGCCGACAAGCTACCGGGACTAGCGGAGGGAAGGAGACCCAGTACTTC
CASSRQATGTSGGKETQYF
>NA|TRBJ1-1|TRBV4-2|NA
TGTGCCAGCAGCCAAGATACGCCGGGGGGGTCCGAAGCTTTCTTT
CASSQDTPGGSEAFF
>NA|TRBJ2-1|TRBV28|many
TGTGCCAGCAGTATTAGCGACACATACAATGAGCAGTTCTTC
CASSISDTYNEQFF
>NA|TRBJ1-4|TRBV5-5|NA
TGTGCCAGCAGCCGAAACCAGGGGAATAATGAAAAACTGTTTTTT
CASSRNQGNNEKLFF
>NA|TRBJ1-1|TRBV6-1|many
TGTGCCAGCAGTGAAGGGAGGGGTGAAGCTTTCTTT
CASSEGRGEAFF
>TRBD1|TRBJ1-2|TRBV15|few
TGTGCCACCAGCAGAGCCCAAGCCGGGACAGGGACGTATGGCTACACCTTC
CATSRAQAGTGTYGYTF
>TRBD2|TRBJ2-3|TRBV12-3/TRBV12-4|NA
TGTGCCAGCAGGACCCTAGCGGCTAGCACAGATACGCAGTATTTT
CASRTLAASTDTQYF
>NA|TRBJ1-1|TRBV28|many
TGTGCCAGCAGATACAAAACTGAAGCTTTCTTT
CASRYKTEAFF
>NA|TRBJ1-5|TRBV10-3|many
TGTGCCATCAGTGAGTCGGTCAGAACTAATCAGCCCCAGCATTTT
CAISESVRTNQPQHF
>TRBD2|TRBJ2-1|TRBV12-3/TRBV12-4|few
TGTGCCAGCGGCGGGGCGGTGCTAGCGGCTTACAATGAGCAGTTCTTC
CASGGAVLAAYNEQFF
>TRBD1|TRBJ2-7|TRBV28|many
TGTGCCAGCAGTTCAACCGGACAGGCCTACGAGCAGTACTTC
CASSSTGQAYEQYF
>NA|TRBJ2-2|TRBV2|NA
TGTGCCAGCCTTCCCATGGCCCGGACCGGGGAGCTGTTTTTT
CASLPMARTGELFF
>NA|TRBJ2-7|TRBV30|many
TGTGCCTGGAGTACTTTGCAGTCCTACGAGCAGTACTTC
CAWSTLQSYEQYF
>TRBD1|TRBJ1-3|TRBV7-9|many
TGTGCCAGTCAAGCCTACAGGGGGGACGGAAACACCATATATTTT
CASQAYRGDGNTIYF
>NA|TRBJ2-5|TRBV10-3|many
TGTGCCATCAGTGGTGATATAGCGGAAGAGACCCAGTACTTC
CAISGDIAEETQYF
>NA|TRBJ1-1|TRBV5-1|NA
TGTGCCAGCAGCTTGTATGGGGGGCTGGGCACTGAAGCTTTCTTT
CASSLYGGLGTEAFF
>NA|TRBJ2-2|TRBV14|NA
TGTGCCAGCAGCCAAGTTCGAGTCAACACCGGGGAGCTGTTTTTT
CASSQVRVNTGELFF
>NA|TRBJ1-4|TRBV11-2|many
TGTGCCCAGATGTCGGACAGCCCTAATGAAAAACTGTTTTTT
CAQMSDSPNEKLFF
>TRBD2|TRBJ2-1|TRBV3-1|many
TGTGCCAGCAGCCAAGGGACTAGCGGGAGGGATGAGCAGTTCTTC
CASSQGTSGRDEQFF
>TRBD1|TRBJ1-1|TRBV7-9|few
TGTGCCAGCAGCCGCAATCAGGGGGTCACTGAAGCTTTCTTT
CASSRNQGVTEAFF
>NA|TRBJ1-1|TRBV6-1|NA
TGTGCCAGCAGACCACAGGTCCCTGAAGCTTTCTTT
CASRPQVPEAFF
>NA|TRBJ1-4|TRBV29-1|NA
TGCAGCGTTCAGGGATCAACTAATGAAAAACTGTTTTTT
CSVQGSTNEKLFF
>TRBD1|TRBJ1-2|TRBV24-1|few
TGTGCCACCAGTGATCAAGGACAGGCCTATGGCTACACCTTC
CATSDQGQAYGYTF
>NA|TRBJ2-1|TRBV3-1|many
TGTGCCAGCAGCCAAGTGGGATCGGATGAGCAGTTCTTC
CASSQVGSDEQFF
>NA|TRBJ2-7|TRBV7-3|many
TGTGCCAGCAGCGACATCCTGGTGACCTACGAGCAGTACTTC
CASSDILVTYEQYF
>NA|TRBJ2-1|TRBV5-1|many
TGCGCCAGCAGCCCTGGACTGCCCTCAGCCTACAATGAGCAGTTCTTC
CASSPGLPSAYNEQFF
>TRBD2|TRBJ2-1|TRBV11-1|many
TGTGCCAGCAGCTCCCGGACTAGCCTGGTCAATGAGCAGTTCTTC
CASSSRTSLVNEQFF
>NA|TRBJ2-4|TRBV29-1|NA
TGCAGCGTTGGGGGCCTAGCCAAAAACATTCAGTACTTC
CSVGGLAKNIQYF